The 9 T cell receptor beta chains below all came from one sample that was sequenced in a study of T cells after yellow fever vaccination. TCRdb reanalysed the 5' RACE reads using MiXCR and keeps one entry per CDR3 protein. Of 500,000 to 650,000 distinct CDR3 sequences listed, about 12% were seen once; the top ten hold about 15%. The sequencing used PBMCs, collected on the day of the yellow fever booster vaccination. These receptors all come from a man aged 25 to 40 who received the YFV17D yellow fever vaccine.

This chain uses TRBV20-1 with TRBJ2-3; 8 nucleotides line up with TRBD2. J gave up 0 bases and V 4 bases, and 6 bases lay outside the gene matches. Per the germline V gene, CDR1 is DFQATT and CDR2 is SNEGSKA (reference sequence). The CDR3 has 15 amino acids. The CDR3 DNA reads as TGCAGTGCTACCCGGACTAGCCCCAGCACAGATACGCAGTATTTT. This sequence encodes CSATRTSPSTDTQYF.

This clonotype has a handful of counts. V and J are TRBV29-1 and TRBJ2-2, with TRBD1 matching over 8 bases. The CDR3 length is 16 residues. Germline V gene lookup returns CDR1 SQVTM and CDR2 ANQGSEA. V shed 4 bases and J 9 bases; nucleotides not matched to a gene: 16. CDR3 sequence (DNA): TGCAGCGTTGGAATCGGACAGGGAAATAGCCCGAGGGAGCTGTTTTTT. This codes for CSVGIGQGNSPRELFF.

The V and J genes are TRBV11-2 and TRBJ2-3; 14 nucleotides match TRBD2. V lost 2 bases and J lost 5; bases outside the gene matches: 12. The CDR3 runs to 19 residues. In germline, CDR1 is SGHAT, CDR2 FQNNGV. The CDR3 DNA sequence: TGTGCCAGCAGCTTAAACGGAAAGACTAGCGGGAGGGCTGGAGATACGCAGTATTTT. Its translation is CASSLNGKTSGRAGDTQYF.

This clonotype was found a few times. The genes are TRBV11-2 and TRBJ2-5; D is undetermined. Trimming pared 2 bases from V and 2 bases from J, leaving 12 bases between. Germline loops: CDR1 SGHAT, CDR2 FQNNGV. CDR3 length equals 15 residues. The CDR3 loop is CASSLSSVGQETQYF. The CDR3 nucleotides are TGTGCCAGCAGCTTATCGTCCGTTGGTCAAGAGACCCAGTACTTC.

This chain uses TRBV6-1 with TRBJ2-7; 10 nucleotides line up with TRBD1. The germline CDR1 and CDR2 sequences are MNHNS and SASEGT. Germline trimming cut 4 bases from V and 4 bases from J; bases unmatched to any gene: 4. The CDR3 has 14 residues. The CDR3 sequence: CASSGDRGRYEQYF. In DNA, the CDR3 is TGTGCCAGCAGTGGAGACAGGGGGCGATACGAGCAGTACTTC.

The chain uses TRBV7-7 and TRBJ2-7; D is undetermined. The germline V gene encodes CDR1 SSHAT and CDR2 FNYEAQ (reference sequence). CDR3 length: 8 amino acids. The V and J ends lost 8 bases and 11 bases respectively, with 7 bases between them. The CDR3 is CASWKKYF. The CDR3 nucleotides read TGTGCCAGCTGGAAAAAGTACTTC. Complete variable domain (other parts from reference TRBV7-7 and TRBJ2-7): GAGVSQSPRYKVTKRGQDVTLRCDPISSHATLYWYQQALGQGPEFLTYFNYEAQPDKSGLPSDRFSAERPEGSISTLTIQRTEQRDSAMYRCASWKKYFGPGTRLTVT.

This clonotype was observed a few times. The genes are TRBV6-2 or TRBV6-3 and TRBJ2-7; the match to TRBD2 covers 7 bases. CDR3 length equals 14 residues. The germline CDR1 and CDR2 sequences are MNHEY and SVGEGT. The trim removed 2 bases at V and 2 bases at J, leaving 3 bases unmatched. This CDR3 is CASSYIGGTYEQYF. CDR3 sequence (DNA): TGTGCCAGCAGTTACATCGGGGGGACCTACGAGCAGTACTTC.

In this sample, this clonotype turned up a few times. This rearrangement joins TRBV19 to TRBJ2-3; 12 bases agree with TRBD2. Looked up from germline, CDR1 is LNHDA and CDR2 is SQIVND (reference sequence). This CDR3 contains 19 residues. Trimming cost V 0 bases and J 2 bases; bases outside gene matches: 9. This CDR3 is CASSIDLLTSGGPTDTQYF. The CDR3 DNA is TGTGCCAGTAGTATAGATCTATTGACTAGCGGGGGACCCACAGATACGCAGTATTTT.

This clonotype was seen only a few times. The V gene is TRBV7-2, the J gene TRBJ2-7; a possible D gene is TRBD1 (5 bases). This CDR3 has 13 amino acids. V lost 5 bases to trimming and J lost 4 bases, with 12 bases between them. Germline lookup yields CDR1 SGHTA and CDR2 FQGNSA. The CDR3: CASSVPPGYEQYF. As DNA, the CDR3 is TGTGCCAGCAGCGTGCCCCCAGGGTACGAGCAGTACTTC.